This T cell receptor (beta chain) stems from a study of blood T cells in healthy people across ages. Study-wide points: There were more naive CD4+ cells and higher diversity in long-lived donors than in aged donors.

A second PCR, run for roughly 7 to 11 cycles, used a sample-barcoded 5' primer plus a J-beta primer mix. All samples gave at least 3 million CDR3-containing paired-end reads. TCRdb reanalysed the 5' RACE reads using MiXCR and keeps one entry per CDR3 protein. The repertoire includes approximately 760,000 distinct CDR3 sequences, about 25% of them detected once, and 8% to 10% sits in the top ten. V lost 3 bases, J lost 3 bases, and 7 bases lay in between. CDR3 size: 12 residues. CDR1 and CDR2 (germline): SGHRS, YFSETQ. As concerns this clonotype: Its cognate antigen is unknown.

Caucasian, healthy and from Russia, the donors were aged between about 6 and 90. This sample also appeared in a second study, on T cells of mothers and their children. That source notes: Mothers yielded over 8.5 million CDR3 reads, children 2.5 million to 3 million each.

The clonotype originates from a boy aged 5-17 years in good health. The chain uses TRBV5-1 and TRBJ2-7; D gene unclear. Specimen: blood. CDR3 residues: CASSYNNYEQYF. Here the CDR3 DNA reads TGCGCCAGCAGCTACAACAACTACGAGCAGTACTTC.